Listed here are 18 T cell receptor beta chains from one sample, sequenced in a study of T cell responses to AZD1222 COVID-19 vaccine. Produced via immunoSEQ multiplex PCR; TCRdb's table is partial and in-frame only. Among 150,000 or so clones listed, about 95% were seen once. This sample comprised peripheral blood, obtained on day 0 of AZD1222 vaccination. All receptors come from an adult in good health.

Of note for this clone: Relative to the germline gene, one junction end is altered; a read error may explain this. The rearrangement links TRBV5-4 to TRBJ2-7; possible D gene TRBD1, 5 bases. This CDR3 contains 13 residues. CDR1 is SGHNT, CDR2 YYREEE, per germline (reference sequence). CDR3: CASSLVAGYEQYF. The CDR3 DNA is TGTGCCAGCAGCTTGGTAGCAGGGTACGAGCAGTATTTC.

V and J are TRBV6-5 and TRBJ1-2; maybe TRBD1 (5 bases). The CDR3 length is 13 residues. V was cut by 2 bases and J by 7 bases, with 11 bases left in between. CDR1 MNHEY and CDR2 SVGAGI come from the germline V gene. The CDR3 DNA reads as TGTGCCAGCAGTTACCGGCAGGGCGTTGGCTACACCTTC. Encoded protein: CASSYRQGVGYTF.

The genes are TRBV3-1 (or the pseudogene TRBV3-2) and TRBJ1-3; the D gene is possibly TRBD1 (5 bases). The CDR3 length is 14 residues. The V gene lost 2 bases and the J gene lost 2 bases, with 7 bases spanning the gap. The germline V gene has CDR1 LGHDT and CDR2 YNNKEL (reference sequence). The CDR3 sequence: CASSQKGTGNTIYF. DNA of the CDR3: TGTGCCAGCAGCCAAAAGGGGACTGGAAACACCATATATTTT.

The rearrangement links TRBV10-3 to TRBJ1-2; D call uncertain. The CDR3 covers 13 residues. Germline V CDR1 and CDR2: ENHRY, SYGVKD. V was cut by 10 bases and J by 6 bases, with 18 bases left in between. CDR3 coding DNA: TGTGCCACCGAGCGGGAGTCACAGAATGGCTACACCTTC. Amino acid sequence: CATERESQNGYTF.

This rearrangement joins TRBV5-1 to TRBJ2-7; D might be TRBD1 (6 bases). The germline V and J ends were trimmed by 5 bases and 6 bases, with 12 bases remaining between them. Germline CDR1 SGHRS, CDR2 YFSETQ. This CDR3 comprises 12 residues. This CDR3 reads CASSTGKGEQYF. CDR3 nucleotide sequence: TGCGCCAGCAGTACAGGGAAGGGCGAGCAGTACTTC. Supplemented by reference TRBV5-1 and TRBJ2-7, the full variable domain reads KAGVTQTPRYLIKTRGQQVTLSCSPISGHRSVSWYQQTPGQGLQFLFEYFSETQRNKGNFPGRFSGRQFSNSRSEMNVSTLELGDSALYLCASSTGKGEQYFGPGTRLTVT.

In the case of this clone: One end of the junction varies from germline; a read error may be responsible. The chain joins TRBV6-1 to TRBJ2-7; 10 bases line up with TRBD2. Germline-derived CDR1 and CDR2 are MNHNS and SASEGT. The CDR3 loop spans 14 amino acids. The CDR3 sequence: CASSQAGGPYEQYF. In DNA form, the CDR3 reads TGTGCCAGCAGTCAAGCGGGAGGGCCCTACGAGCAGTACTTC.

The sample holds a few counts of this clone. This rearrangement joins TRBV25-1 to TRBJ1-2; D may be TRBD1 (6 bases). There are 15 residues in the CDR3. CDR1 is MGHDK, CDR2 SYGVNS, per germline. The V and J ends lost 4 bases and 1 base respectively, with 13 bases between them. The CDR3: CASSAFLDSNYGYTF. For the CDR3, the DNA is TGTGCCAGCAGTGCCTTTTTGGACAGTAACTATGGCTACACCTTC.

This clone was found once. The chain links TRBV13 to TRBJ1-2; a possible D gene is TRBD1 (5 bases). Germline CDR1 reads PRHDT; CDR2 reads FYEKMQ (reference sequence). The V end lost 5 bases, the J end lost 7 bases, and 11 bases lay between the germline ends. The CDR3 extends over 12 amino acids. Here the CDR3 DNA reads TGTGCCAGCAGCCGAGGGGCAGTTGGCTACACCTTC. It translates to CASSRGAVGYTF.

A single count supports this clone. This sequence joins TRBV6-2 or TRBV6-3 and TRBJ2-5; D ambiguous. Germline CDR1 MNHEY, CDR2 SVGEGT. Trimming removed 5 bases at V and 3 bases at J, with 13 bases between. This CDR3 comprises 14 residues. This CDR3 reads CASSRPPPEETQYF. The CDR3 nucleotides read TGTGCCAGCAGTCGGCCCCCCCCAGAAGAGACCCAGTACTTC.

This clone was seen just once. The chain employs TRBV2 and TRBJ1-2; D call uncertain. V was clipped by 3 bases and J by 2 bases, with 7 bases between them. Germline V gives CDR1 SNHLY, CDR2 FYNNEI. This CDR3 has 13 residues. The CDR3 DNA reads as TGTGCCAGCAGTGAGGGCAGAAACTATGGCTACACCTTC. It codes for CASSEGRNYGYTF. Filled out from reference TRBV2 and TRBJ1-2, the complete variable domain reads EPEVTQTPSHQVTQMGQEVILRCVPISNHLYFYWYRQILGQKVEFLVSFYNNEISEKSEIFDDQFSVERPDGSNFTLKIRSTKLEDSAMYFCASSEGRNYGYTFGSGTRLTVV.

This clone is a singleton in its sample. The V gene is TRBV27, the J gene TRBJ2-3, with 8 nucleotides matching TRBD2. CDR1 is MNHEY and CDR2 is SMNVEV in the germline V gene (reference sequence). This CDR3 has 16 amino acids. Unmatched junction bases numbered 4, after V lost 0 bases and J lost 2 bases. CDR3 DNA: TGTGCCAGCAGTTTATCGGTAGCGGGACACACAGATACGCAGTATTTT. Protein sequence: CASSLSVAGHTDTQYF.

The chain links TRBV19 to TRBJ1-2; unclear D gene. Trimming stripped 5 bases from V and 5 bases from J, with 9 bases between. CDR3 length: 12 amino acids. The germline V gene encodes CDR1 LNHDA and CDR2 SQIVND (reference sequence). CDR3 coding DNA: TGTGCCAGTAGTGCTCTAGGATATGGCTACACCTTC. Its translation: CASSALGYGYTF.

The chain links TRBV28 to TRBJ1-5; the D is unclear. There are 12 residues in the CDR3. V lost 8 bases and J lost 1, with 6 bases in between. The germline V gene has CDR1 MDHEN and CDR2 SYDVKM. CDR3 sequence: CASQESNQPQHF. Here the CDR3 DNA reads TGTGCCAGCCAGGAGAGCAATCAGCCCCAGCATTTT.

The chain combines TRBV27 with TRBJ2-3; D is ambiguous. The CDR3 loop spans 13 amino acids. Germline V gives CDR1 MNHEY, CDR2 SMNVEV (reference sequence). Trimming removed 3 bases at V and 8 bases at J, with 12 bases between. This CDR3 reads CASSLGFPVTQYF. In nucleotides, the CDR3 is TGTGCCAGCAGTTTGGGCTTCCCGGTTACGCAGTATTTT.

The table lists this clone with a count of one. The chain employs TRBV15 and TRBJ1-3; D is unclear. The V gene's germline CDR1 is LNHNV and CDR2 YYDKDF (reference sequence). The CDR3 length is 15 residues. Trimming took off 1 base at V and 0 bases at J, with 7 bases between the two ends. The CDR3 here is CATSRVGPSGNTIYF. DNA of the CDR3: TGTGCCACCAGCAGAGTGGGTCCCTCTGGAAACACCATATATTTT.

The chain combines TRBV19 with TRBJ2-1; 12 nucleotides line up with TRBD2. Germline V gene data show CDR1 as LNHDA and CDR2 as SQIVND (reference sequence). The ends lost 8 bases at V and 10 bases at J; junction bases unmatched: 9. CDR3 size: 14 residues. CDR3 protein: CASAPSGRGLEQFF. As DNA, the CDR3 is TGTGCCAGTGCTCCTAGCGGGAGGGGTCTCGAGCAGTTCTTC.

V is TRBV12-3 or TRBV12-4 and J is TRBJ2-5; D is possibly TRBD1 or TRBD2 (5 bases each). The CDR3 has 12 residues. With 4 bases removed from V and 5 bases from J, the gap between germline ends came to 8 bases. CDR3 coding DNA: TGTGCCAGCAGTTCCGGGGCGGAGACCCAGTACTTC. Residues: CASSSGAETQYF.

This rearrangement joins TRBV7-9 to TRBJ1-4; D call uncertain. Germline lookup yields CDR1 SEHNR and CDR2 FQNEAQ (reference sequence). V was trimmed by 5 bases and J by 0 bases, leaving 16 bases between them. CDR3 length: 17 amino acids. CDR3 sequence reads: CASSLAQLPTTNEKLFF. The CDR3 DNA follows: TGTGCCAGCAGCCTCGCCCAATTGCCGACAACTAATGAAAAACTGTTTTTT. Variable domain in full (rest from reference TRBV7-9 and TRBJ1-4): DTGVSQNPRHKITKRGQNVTFRCDPISEHNRLYWYRQTLGQGPEFLTYFQNEAQLEKSRLLSDRFSAERPKGSFSTLEIQRTEQGDSAMYLCASSLAQLPTTNEKLFFGSGTQLSVL.